This TCR beta chain emerged from a study of OX40 agonist ivuxolimab in advanced cancers. In the study overall: Given to patients was ivuxolimab, an agonistic anti-OX40 (CD134) antibody.

The assay was immunoSEQ multiplex PCR, and TCRdb's table has in-frame clones only and misses some. The top ten clones hold 0.24% of a sample with 65,000 to 80,000 clones, around 90% of them seen once. The CDR3 is made up of 15 amino acids. The junction had 7 bases not matched to a gene; V was cut back by 7 bases and J by 4 bases. Germline loops: CDR1 MNHEY, CDR2 SVGAGI. Autoimmune disease history or systemic immunosuppression led to patients being barred. The sample in question was CD4+ or CD8+ T cells sorted from blood, obtained in a trial of the OX40 agonist ivuxolimab. The V call is TRBV6-5, the J call TRBJ2-3; the match to TRBD2 covers 11 bases. The sequence was obtained from an adult with an advanced solid tumor such as melanoma, head and neck, liver or kidney cancer. CDR3 loop: CASKVAGGPSDTQYF. CDR3 nucleotides: TGTGCCAGCAAGGTAGCGGGAGGGCCGTCAGATACGCAGTATTTT.